Included here is one T cell receptor beta chain sequence, with context. No antigen is known for it. The entry originates in a study of cytomegalovirus exposure and HLA in healthy donors. Study-wide points: Later, TCR association rates were found to vary by HLA locus, highest for DRB1 and lowest for HLA-C. Most TCR sequences were uncommon, yet certain public TCRs appeared in many donors.

The germline gives CDR1 MNHEY, CDR2 SMNVEV (reference sequence). J was trimmed by 4 bases and V by 5 bases; bases with no gene match: 4. This CDR3 has 13 residues. Primers included in the PCR were 60 Vbeta and 13 Jbeta primers. Some clones are missing from TCRdb's copy, which holds only in-frame ones; the method was immunoSEQ multiplex PCR. The sample totals 100,000 to 150,000 clones. The rearrangement joins TRBV27 to TRBJ2-7; 8 positions agree with TRBD1. This clonotype was obtained from a man in his late teens or twenties in good health and CMV-seronegative. The sequencing sample was made of PBMCs. The CDR3 DNA sequence: TGTGCCAGCAGTCACCGGGACAGGTACGAGCAGTACTTC. Amino acids: CASSHRDRYEQYF.